This T cell receptor (beta chain) was documented in a study of blood T cells in healthy people across ages. Study outcomes and limitations: PBMCs were not sorted, which prevented a conclusive comparison of naive versus antigen-experienced cells.

The second PCR ran roughly 6 to 11 cycles with a sample-barcoded 5' primer and J-beta primers. TCRdb redid the calling of the 5' RACE reads with MiXCR, one entry per CDR3 protein. The data hold about 830,000 distinct CDR3 sequences, with 55% to 70% observed a single time. A note on this clonotype: What it binds is unknown.

The CDR3 extends over 15 amino acids. V was shortened by 0 bases and J by 4 bases, with 10 bases between the two germline ends. Per the germline V gene, CDR1 is SGHTA and CDR2 is FQGNSA. Sequencing was performed on blood. The V call is TRBV7-2, the J call TRBJ2-1; no reliable D call. The receptor was isolated from a man under 40 in good health. The CDR3 sequence is CASSLALVPYNEQFF. CDR3 nucleotide sequence: TGTGCCAGCAGCTTAGCGCTGGTACCATACAATGAGCAGTTCTTC.